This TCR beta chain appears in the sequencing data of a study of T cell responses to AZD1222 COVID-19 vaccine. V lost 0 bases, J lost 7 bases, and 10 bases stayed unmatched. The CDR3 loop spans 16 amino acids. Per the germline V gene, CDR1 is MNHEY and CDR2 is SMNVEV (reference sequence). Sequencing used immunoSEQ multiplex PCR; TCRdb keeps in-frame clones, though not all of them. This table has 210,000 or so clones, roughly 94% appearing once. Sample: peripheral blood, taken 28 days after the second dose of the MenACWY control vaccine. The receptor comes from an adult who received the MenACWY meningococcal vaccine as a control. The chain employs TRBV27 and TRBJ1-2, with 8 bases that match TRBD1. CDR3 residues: CASSLSRARGLGGYTF. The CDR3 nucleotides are TGTGCCAGCAGTTTATCAAGGGCCAGGGGGCTAGGTGGCTACACCTTC.